Each of the 20 T cell receptor beta chains below was sequenced from the same sample in a study of T cells after posttransplantation cyclophosphamide. Busulfan-fludarabine conditioning, marrow transplant, and cyclophosphamide on days +3 and +4 were administered. TCRdb's copy holds only in-frame clones and misses some; the assay was immunoSEQ multiplex PCR. Of about 2,900 clones in the sample, 62% are singletons; the top ten hold over 12%. Sequences were derived from PBMCs, sampled 30 days after allogeneic stem cell transplant with posttransplant cyclophosphamide. The source is a male patient aged 55-69 years who received an allogeneic stem cell transplant from a related donor and was CMV-positive. Some T cells may have come from the graft donor.

The V call is TRBV2, the J call TRBJ1-6; no clear D gene. Germline loops: CDR1 SNHLY, CDR2 FYNNEI. Trimming shortened V by 4 bases and J by 5 bases, and 15 bases separated the two germline ends. The CDR3 length is 16 residues. The CDR3 protein is CASSGRTGRHNSPLHF. The CDR3 coding sequence is TGTGCCAGCAGTGGGAGAACCGGGAGACATAATTCACCCCTCCACTTT.

There are a few counts of this clone. V is TRBV5-6 and J is TRBJ2-7; no firm D call. The CDR3 is 14 residues long. The germline V gene has CDR1 SGHDT and CDR2 YYEEEE. V lost 0 bases to trimming and J lost 1 base, with 8 bases between them. The CDR3 DNA sequence: TGTGCCAGCAGCTTGGGCGGCAGTTCCTACGAGCAGTACTTC. Translation gives CASSLGGSSYEQYF.

The chain carries TRBV21-1 and TRBJ1-1; TRBD1 is the table's D call and was not checked against the DNA. TRBV21-1 is a recognized pseudogene. The CDR3 spans 16 residues. The CDR3 DNA is TGTGCCAGCAGCAAAGGGTGCAGGGTTGGGGACACTGAAGCTTTCTTT. Its protein product is CASSKGCRVGDTEAFF.

This clone was seen just once. The chain combines TRBV25-1 with TRBJ2-1, with 9 bases matching TRBD1. The ends lost 3 bases at V and 7 bases at J; junction bases unmatched: 7. Germline lookup yields CDR1 MGHDK and CDR2 SYGVNS. This CDR3 contains 15 residues. The CDR3 DNA reads as TGTGCCAGCAGTGACCCCGGGACAGGGATGAATGAGCAGTTCTTC. Translation: CASSDPGTGMNEQFF.

The chain links TRBV6-5 to TRBJ1-5, with 9 nucleotides matching TRBD1. Germline V CDR1 and CDR2: MNHEY, SVGAGI. CDR3 length equals 15 residues. The trim removed 6 bases at V and 11 bases at J, leaving 14 bases unmatched. The CDR3 here is CASRTGTGPSEAQHF. Here the CDR3 DNA reads TGTGCCAGCAGAACCGGGACAGGGCCCTCAGAGGCCCAGCATTTT.

The chain links TRBV7-6 to TRBJ1-4, with D uncertain. Deletions cut 2 bases from V and 4 bases from J, with 11 bases between. CDR3 length equals 15 residues. The germline V gene has CDR1 SGHVS and CDR2 FNYEAQ. The CDR3 region is CASSLYQAGNEKLFF. CDR3 coding DNA: TGTGCCAGCAGCTTATACCAGGCGGGTAATGAAAAACTGTTTTTT.

The chain joins TRBV21-1 to TRBJ1-1. TRBV21-1 is flagged as a pseudogene. The CDR3 loop spans 14 amino acids. Here the CDR3 DNA reads TGTGCCAGCAGCCTCCGGGATGTGAACACTGAAGCTTTCTTT. This translates into CASSLRDVNTEAFF.

V usage is TRBV30 and J usage is TRBJ1-6; 8 bases map to TRBD1. The CDR3 runs to 12 residues. V gave up 7 bases and J gave up 7 bases; unmatched junction bases: 3. The V gene's germline CDR1 is GTSNPN and CDR2 SVGIG (reference sequence). The CDR3 region is CALDRANSPLHF. CDR3 in DNA: TGTGCCTTGGACAGGGCGAATTCACCCCTCCACTTT.

By its share, this clone is medium-sized. V and J are TRBV11-3 and TRBJ2-5; TRBD2 might be the D (5 bases). Germline lookup yields CDR1 SGHNT and CDR2 YENEEA. The CDR3 loop spans 15 amino acids. The germline V and J ends were trimmed by 4 bases and 6 bases, with 18 bases remaining between them. For the CDR3, the DNA is TGTGCCAGCAGCTCTCGTCAGCGCGAGGGCAAGACCCAGTACTTC. Protein: CASSSRQREGKTQYF. The whole variable domain, remainder taken from reference TRBV11-3 and TRBJ2-5, is EAGVVQSPRYKIIEKKQPVAFWCNPISGHNTLYWYLQNLGQGPELLIRYENEEAVDDSQLPKDRFSAERLKGVDSTLKIQPAELGDSAVYLCASSSRQREGKTQYFGPGTRLLVL.

The CDR3, as DNA: TGTGCCAGCTCCGGCGGGGGAGAGGAGACCCAGTACTTC. Encoded protein: CASSGGGEETQYF. The chain combines TRBV18 with TRBJ2-5, with 7 bases matching TRBD2. The germline gives CDR1 KGHSH, CDR2 LQKENI. With V trimmed by 6 bases and J by 5 bases, 6 bases remained unmatched. The CDR3 length is 13 residues.

Only a few counts were recorded for this clone. The genes are TRBV30 and TRBJ2-7; D is unresolved. CDR3 size: 12 residues. CDR1 is GTSNPN, CDR2 SVGIG, per germline (reference sequence). V was pared by 0 bases and J by 3 bases, with 6 bases between. CDR3 loop: CAWSVSSYEQYF. The CDR3 nucleotides read TGTGCCTGGAGTGTGTCTAGCTACGAGCAGTACTTC.

Relative to its sample, this clone is large. This chain's CDR3 is CATGTGKDGYTF. The CDR3 bases are TGTGCCACCGGTACGGGAAAAGATGGCTACACCTTC. The chain recombines TRBV12-1 with TRBJ1-2. TRBV12-1 is a pseudogene. CDR3 length equals 12 residues.

The chain carries TRBV11-3 and TRBJ2-7, with 10 bases that match TRBD2. Germline assignment: CDR1 SGHNT and CDR2 YENEEA. Trimming took 5 bases from V and 3 from J; bases not matched to a gene: 16. The CDR3 loop spans 18 amino acids. The CDR3 region has the DNA TGTGCCAGCAGCGCCCCCCCTCAGAGGCTAGCGGGAGTCTACGAGCAGTACTTC. Translated, it gives CASSAPPQRLAGVYEQYF. Looking up the rest from reference TRBV11-3 and TRBJ2-7 gives the full variable domain: EAGVVQSPRYKIIEKKQPVAFWCNPISGHNTLYWYLQNLGQGPELLIRYENEEAVDDSQLPKDRFSAERLKGVDSTLKIQPAELGDSAVYLCASSAPPQRLAGVYEQYFGPGTRLTVT.

The CDR3 DNA reads TGTGCCAGCAGCCAAGATCAAGGGGAGGGCGGCTACACCTTC. Protein: CASSQDQGEGGYTF. The chain links TRBV4-2 to TRBJ1-2, with D possibly being TRBD1 (5 bases). The germline V gene encodes CDR1 LGHNA and CDR2 YNFKEQ. V was clipped by 0 bases and J by 8 bases, with 13 bases between them. This CDR3 contains 14 residues.

Regarding this clone: The sample carries other DNA sequences with the same CDR3. The chain joins TRBV30 to TRBJ1-2, with TRBD1 identical over 7 bases. V trimming: 3 bases; J trimming: 4 bases; junction bases outside the gene matches: 5. The CDR3 covers 13 residues. Germline CDR1 GTSNPN, CDR2 SVGIG (reference sequence). CDR3 residues: CAWSRDRPYGYTF. Here the CDR3 DNA reads TGTGCCTGGAGCCGGGACAGACCCTATGGCTACACCTTC.

This clone was detected a few times. The junction shows a germline mismatch at one end, possibly a read error. The sample carries other DNA sequences with the same CDR3. The rearrangement joins TRBV5-1 to TRBJ2-7, with a tentative D call TRBD2 (6 bases). The CDR3 has 14 amino acids. Germline CDR1 and CDR2: SGHRS and YFSETQ. Here the CDR3 DNA reads TGTGCCAGCAGCTTGGGGGGAGACACCTACGAGCAGTACTTC. Its translation: CASSLGGDTYEQYF.

The table lists this clone with a count of one. This chain joins TRBV15 and TRBJ2-3; tentatively, D is TRBD2 (6 bases). The CDR3 extends over 17 amino acids. V dropped 0 bases and J dropped 3 bases, with 16 bases sitting between them. Looked up from germline, CDR1 is LNHNV and CDR2 is YYDKDF (reference sequence). Here the CDR3 reads CATSRDLWRVATDTQYF. The CDR3 nucleotides are TGTGCCACCAGCAGAGATCTCTGGAGGGTCGCTACAGATACGCAGTATTTT.

About this clone: At the DNA level, this CDR3 is encoded by other sequences in the same sample as well. This chain joins TRBV18 and TRBJ2-3; 11 positions agree with TRBD1. J lost 4 bases, V lost 3 bases, and 0 bases had no gene match. The CDR3 is 14 residues long. In germline, CDR1 is KGHSH, CDR2 LQKENI. CDR3 sequence reads: CASSPGQGADTQYF. CDR3 nucleotides: TGTGCCAGCTCACCGGGACAGGGGGCAGATACGCAGTATTTT.

The chain is built from TRBV5-1 and TRBJ1-2; TRBD1 agrees at 8 bases. V shed 7 bases, J shed 2 bases, and the junction held 10 bases outside the gene matches. This CDR3 has 15 amino acids. Germline V gene lookup returns CDR1 SGHRS and CDR2 YFSETQ. The CDR3 sequence is CASRRTAGGNYGYTF. The CDR3 DNA is TGCGCCAGCCGTCGGACGGCAGGGGGCAACTATGGCTACACCTTC.

The rearrangement joins TRBV6-6 to TRBJ2-5; 7 bases agree with TRBD1. V was clipped by 9 bases and J by 5 bases; unmatched bases: 9. In germline, CDR1 is MNHNY, CDR2 SVGAGI (reference sequence). This CDR3 comprises 13 residues. CDR3 sequence reads: CASLTGVGETQYF. DNA for the CDR3: TGTGCCAGTCTTACAGGGGTGGGGGAGACCCAGTACTTC.